The T cell receptor (beta chain) described here comes from a study of cytomegalovirus exposure and HLA in healthy donors. Study-wide context: A prior analysis found about 110 million unique TCR beta sequences from around 200 million T cells. Study outcomes and limitations: The authors assumed roughly uniform sequencing depth across donors for presence/absence analyses. Most of the CMV-associated TCR beta chains (in a later analysis) appeared to be HLA-restricted.

With 60 Vbeta and 13 Jbeta primers, the PCR was carried out. This table comes from immunoSEQ multiplex PCR, and its TCRdb copy is limited to in-frame clones, with some not included. Of about 83,000 clones in the sample, roughly 79% are singletons; the top ten hold around 1.9%. V gave up 2 bases and J gave up 3 bases, with 8 bases separating them. The CDR3 has 13 residues. Looked up from germline, CDR1 is GTSNPN and CDR2 is SVGIG (reference sequence). A note on this clone: Its antigen is still unknown.

V and J are TRBV30 and TRBJ1-3; weak D call: TRBD1 (6 bases). The receptor comes from a woman aged 25 to 39 in good health and CMV-seronegative. Sequenced: PBMCs. The CDR3: CAWSRDIGNTIYF. CDR3 sequence (DNA): TGTGCCTGGAGTCGGGACATTGGAAACACCATATATTTT.